What follows describes a single TCR beta chain. What it recognizes is unknown. The V end lost 6 bases, the J end lost 5 bases, and 14 bases lay between the germline ends. The V gene's germline CDR1 is WNHNN and CDR2 SYGVQD (reference sequence). The CDR3 length is 15 residues. Produced via immunoSEQ multiplex PCR; TCRdb's table is partial and in-frame only. This table holds over 110,000 clones, 85% to 95% found once. The data originate from a study of T cell responses to AZD1222 COVID-19 vaccine. Whole-study findings and limits: Females outnumbered males among donors, who were mostly white British; clonal diversity was possibly underestimated. The repertoires were collected only after the peak T cell response. Spike-specific TCR breadth and depth were elevated following two AZD1222 doses. Along spike, vaccine-associated CD4 TCRs were found throughout, with dominance at 160-218 and 743-854.

V usage is TRBV10-1 and J usage is TRBJ1-6; TRBD1 is a possible D gene (5 bases). This material consisted of peripheral blood, taken on day 0 of AZD1222 vaccination. The sequence came from an adult in good health. The CDR3 nucleotides are TGCGCCAGCAGCGGGACTCCGGCCCATAATTCACCCCTCCACTTT. As protein: CASSGTPAHNSPLHF.